The next 16 T cell receptor beta chains were all read from a single sample in a study of blood T cells in healthy people across ages. PCR was performed a second time for about 6 to 12 cycles using a sample-barcoded 5' primer and a J-beta primer mix. TCRdb redid the calling of the 5' RACE reads with MiXCR, one entry per CDR3 protein. Of 1.2 million to 1.5 million distinct CDR3 sequences listed, 42% are singletons. Sequencing was carried out using blood. Source of these receptors: a woman aged 18-29 years in good health.

The sample holds a few counts of this clonotype. This chain joins TRBV14 and TRBJ2-7; 10 nucleotides align to TRBD2. Germline V gene lookup returns CDR1 SGHDN and CDR2 FVKESK. The CDR3 consists of 14 residues. V shed 4 bases and J 6 bases; nucleotides not matched to a gene: 6. CDR3 loop: CASSLTGLAIEQYF. For the CDR3, the DNA is TGTGCCAGCAGCCTAACGGGACTAGCGATCGAGCAGTACTTC.

This chain links TRBV3-1 with TRBJ2-5; D possibly corresponds to TRBD2 (5 bases). Trimming cost V 3 bases and J 11 bases, with 28 bases left between them. The CDR3 spans 17 residues. Germline V gives CDR1 LGHDT, CDR2 YNNKEL (reference sequence). This chain's CDR3 is CASSHRRSSLENNEQYF. The CDR3 nucleotides read TGTGCCAGCAGCCACAGGAGGTCTAGCTTAGAAAACAATGAGCAGTACTTC.

This clonotype was counted between two and nine times. The chain combines TRBV4-1 with TRBJ1-1; 11 bases are shared with TRBD1. Germline assignment: CDR1 MGHRA and CDR2 YSYEKL. V was pared by 0 bases and J by 5 bases, with 14 bases of the junction left unmatched. This CDR3 has 19 residues. CDR3 nucleotide sequence: TGCGCCAGCAGCCAAGATTTGCGGGGGACAGGGGGGGTTGCGACTGAAGCTTTCTTT. Amino acid sequence: CASSQDLRGTGGVATEAFF.

This chain uses TRBV18 with TRBJ2-1; perhaps TRBD2 as D (5 bases). Between the trimmed V and J ends, which lost 0 bases and 2 bases, there was a span of 11 bases. The CDR3 consists of 16 residues. Germline CDR1 reads KGHSH; CDR2 reads LQKENI. In DNA form, the CDR3 reads TGTGCCAGCTCACCACCGACTACACTGACCTACAATGAGCAGTTCTTC. Its translation: CASSPPTTLTYNEQFF.

The genes are TRBV3-1 and TRBJ1-5, with D maybe TRBD1 (5 bases). The CDR3 is 13 residues long. The V and J ends lost 0 bases and 8 bases respectively, with 8 bases between them. Per germline, CDR1 LGHDT and CDR2 YNNKEL (reference sequence). The CDR3 DNA reads as TGTGCCAGCAGCCAAGAAGGGGTGAAGCCCCAGCATTTT. This sequence encodes CASSQEGVKPQHF.

The chain couples TRBV20-1 to TRBJ2-1; D is uncertain. The ends were cut back, 5 bases at V and 1 base at J, with 6 bases in the middle. Looked up from germline, CDR1 is DFQATT and CDR2 is SNEGSKA (reference sequence). The CDR3 covers 12 residues. CDR3 nucleotides: TGCAGTGCTTACCCTTCCTACAATGAGCAGTTCTTC. Protein sequence: CSAYPSYNEQFF.

The gene calls are TRBV2 and TRBJ2-7, with D possibly TRBD1 on 5 matching bases. V lost 2 bases to trimming and J lost 3 bases, with 14 bases between them. Germline lookup yields CDR1 SNHLY and CDR2 FYNNEI. The CDR3 extends over 15 amino acids. The CDR3 coding sequence is TGTGCCAGCAGTGAAACCGAACAGGCTAACTACGAGCAGTACTTC. It translates to CASSETEQANYEQYF.

This chain joins TRBV20-1 and TRBJ2-7; D is undetermined. The length of the CDR3 is 18 residues. Between the trimmed V and J ends, which lost 3 bases and 1 base, there was a span of 25 bases. The germline V gene encodes CDR1 DFQATT and CDR2 SNEGSKA (reference sequence). The CDR3 DNA reads as TGCAGTGCTAGGTCAAGATCTGCTCCGGGCCTTTCTTCCTACGAGCAGTACTTC. Amino acid sequence: CSARSRSAPGLSSYEQYF.

The J gene is TRBJ2-7, the V gene TRBV12-3 or TRBV12-4; possibly TRBD2 for D (5 bases). Trimming shortened V by 5 bases and J by 4 bases, and 18 bases separated the two germline ends. The CDR3 runs to 15 residues. CDR3 amino acids: CASSPGSLQLYEQYF. The CDR3 DNA is TGTGCCAGCAGTCCGGGATCGTTACAGCTTTACGAGCAGTACTTC.

V usage is TRBV12-3 or TRBV12-4 and J usage is TRBJ2-3; 8 nucleotides line up with TRBD2. The CDR3 is made up of 16 amino acids. With V trimmed by 9 bases and J by 0 bases, 11 bases remained unmatched. CDR3 nucleotide sequence: TGTGCCAGTTTGGCTAGAAGCGGGGGTAGCACAGATACGCAGTATTTT. Amino acid sequence: CASLARSGGSTDTQYF.

Only a few counts were recorded for this clonotype. This chain joins TRBV13 and TRBJ2-1; the D is unclear. The germline CDR1 and CDR2 sequences are PRHDT and FYEKMQ (reference sequence). V was shortened by 5 bases and J by 3 bases, with 8 bases between the two germline ends. This CDR3 is 13 amino acids long. This CDR3 reads CASSRKIYNEQFF. CDR3 nucleotide sequence: TGTGCCAGCAGCCGAAAAATCTACAATGAGCAGTTCTTC.

The V call is TRBV7-2, the J call TRBJ2-4, with TRBD2 matching 12 bases. With V trimmed by 5 bases and J by 13 bases, 9 bases remained unmatched. This CDR3 is 14 amino acids long. Germline-derived CDR1 and CDR2 are SGHTA and FQGNSA. CDR3 DNA: TGTGCCAGCAGCGTACTAGCGGGGGGTGGGGAGCAGTACTTC. It is translated as CASSVLAGGGEQYF.

This clonotype was counted between two and nine times. The J gene is TRBJ2-3, the V gene TRBV6-6, with a tentative D call TRBD2 (6 bases). The CDR3 has 14 residues. V was clipped by 6 bases and J by 6 bases, with 16 bases between them. Germline lookup yields CDR1 MNHNY and CDR2 SVGAGI (reference sequence). CDR3 in DNA: TGTGCCAGCAGCCCCATAGGGAGGATCGATACGCAGTATTTT. This codes for CASSPIGRIDTQYF.

The V call is TRBV7-8, the J call TRBJ1-2; 10 bases line up with TRBD1. V lost 6 bases and J lost 2; bases outside the gene matches: 12. The germline V gene encodes CDR1 SGHVS and CDR2 FQNEAQ. There are 17 residues in the CDR3. The CDR3 region is CASSSPTGGASNYGYTF. Here the CDR3 DNA reads TGTGCCAGCAGTTCACCGACAGGGGGCGCATCGAACTATGGCTACACCTTC.

In its sample, this clonotype was seen a few times. Its ends do not fully match the called genes, so a read error is possible. The chain carries TRBV14 and TRBJ2-7, with D perhaps TRBD1 (5 bases). CDR3 length: 13 residues. CDR1 SGHDN and CDR2 FVKESK come from the germline V gene. This CDR3 is CDSSLQVGYEQYF. The CDR3 region has the DNA TGTGACAGCAGCCTACAGGTAGGCTACGAGCAGTACTTC.

This clonotype was seen a few times. The rearrangement joins TRBV6-1 to TRBJ2-7; 8 bases are a match to TRBD2. Losses at the gene ends were 6 bases for V and 0 bases for J; bases not matched to a gene: 4. There are 14 residues in the CDR3. The germline V gene has CDR1 MNHNS and CDR2 SASEGT. The CDR3 bases are TGTGCCAGCAGGACTAGCGAAAGCTCCTACGAGCAGTACTTC. Encoded protein: CASRTSESSYEQYF.